Given below is one T cell receptor (beta chain) in context. Its antigen is still unknown. Time point given: blood 2 weeks post-SBRT. Described treatment: 15 Gy SBRT to primary tumor, nephrectomy 4 weeks later. The tumor was a clear cell renal cell carcinoma. This record belongs to a study of radiation and T cells in renal cell carcinoma. Study in general: Nephrectomy followed 15 Gy stereotactic body radiation by 4 weeks. The study's findings and limits: From baseline, blood top tumor clonotypes peaked at 2 weeks post-radiation.

Germline CDR1 SGHRS, CDR2 YFSETQ. The CDR3 loop spans 13 amino acids. V was clipped by 2 bases and J by 4 bases, with 6 bases between them. TCRdb's copy holds only in-frame clones and misses some; the assay was immunoSEQ multiplex PCR. The repertoire holds about 130,000 clones, with 85% to 90% as singletons. Specimen: blood, collected from a patient whose treatment included radiotherapy and nephrectomy. The chain has TRBV5-1 and TRBJ2-2; D gene uncertain. The receptor was isolated from an older woman with renal cell carcinoma. CDR3 nucleotides: TGCGCCAGCAGCTTAGGGCCCACCGGGGAGCTGTTTTTT. Protein sequence: CASSLGPTGELFF.